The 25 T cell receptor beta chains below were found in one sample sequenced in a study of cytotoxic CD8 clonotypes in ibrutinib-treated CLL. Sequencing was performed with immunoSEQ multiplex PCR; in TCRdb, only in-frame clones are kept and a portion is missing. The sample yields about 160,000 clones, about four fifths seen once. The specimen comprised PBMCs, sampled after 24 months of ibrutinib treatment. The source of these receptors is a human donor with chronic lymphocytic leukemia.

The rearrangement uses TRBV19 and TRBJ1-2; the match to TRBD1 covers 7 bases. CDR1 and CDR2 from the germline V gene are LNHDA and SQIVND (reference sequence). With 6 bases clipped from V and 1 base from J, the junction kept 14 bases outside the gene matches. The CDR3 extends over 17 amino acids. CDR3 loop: CASRITGTAALNYGYTF. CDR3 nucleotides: TGTGCCAGTAGGATAACCGGGACAGCCGCCCTTAACTATGGCTACACCTTC.

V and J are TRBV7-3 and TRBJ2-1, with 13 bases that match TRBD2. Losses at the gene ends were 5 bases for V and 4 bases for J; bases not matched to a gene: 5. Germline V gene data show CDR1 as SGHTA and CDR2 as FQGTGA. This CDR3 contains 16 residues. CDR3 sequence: CASSPGLAGQYNEQFF. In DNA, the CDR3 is TGTGCCAGCAGCCCGGGACTAGCGGGACAGTACAATGAGCAGTTCTTC.

The CDR3 loop is CASSLAGVTEAFF. The CDR3 DNA sequence: TGCGCCAGCAGCTTGGCCGGTGTGACTGAAGCTTTCTTT. This chain links TRBV5-1 with TRBJ1-1; D call uncertain. V shed 0 bases and J shed 5 bases, with 8 bases lying between them. This CDR3 has 13 amino acids. CDR1 is SGHRS, CDR2 YFSETQ, per germline.

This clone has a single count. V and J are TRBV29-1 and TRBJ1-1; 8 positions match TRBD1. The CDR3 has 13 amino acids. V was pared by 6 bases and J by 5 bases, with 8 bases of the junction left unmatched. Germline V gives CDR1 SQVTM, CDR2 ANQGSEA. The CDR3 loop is CSVATGGITEAFF. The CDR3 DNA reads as TGCAGCGTCGCTACAGGGGGGATTACTGAAGCTTTCTTT.

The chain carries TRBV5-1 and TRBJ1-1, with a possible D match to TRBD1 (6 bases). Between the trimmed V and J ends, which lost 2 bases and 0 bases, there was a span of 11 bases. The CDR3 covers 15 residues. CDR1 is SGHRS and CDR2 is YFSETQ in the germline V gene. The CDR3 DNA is TGCGCCAGCAGCTTTTACGGACAGATGAACACTGAAGCTTTCTTT. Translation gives CASSFYGQMNTEAFF.

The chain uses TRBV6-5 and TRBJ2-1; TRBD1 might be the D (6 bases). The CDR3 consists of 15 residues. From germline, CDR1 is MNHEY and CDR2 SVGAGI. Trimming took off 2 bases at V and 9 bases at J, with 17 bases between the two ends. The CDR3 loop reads CASSYEGHEGGEQFF. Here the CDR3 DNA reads TGTGCCAGCAGTTACGAGGGACACGAAGGAGGTGAGCAGTTCTTC.

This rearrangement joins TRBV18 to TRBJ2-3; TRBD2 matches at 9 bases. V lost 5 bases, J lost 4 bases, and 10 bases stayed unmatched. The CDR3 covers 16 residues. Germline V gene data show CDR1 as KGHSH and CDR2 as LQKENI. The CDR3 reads CASSSRGAGGPDTQYF. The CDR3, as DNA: TGTGCCAGCTCAAGCCGGGGAGCGGGAGGACCAGATACGCAGTATTTT.

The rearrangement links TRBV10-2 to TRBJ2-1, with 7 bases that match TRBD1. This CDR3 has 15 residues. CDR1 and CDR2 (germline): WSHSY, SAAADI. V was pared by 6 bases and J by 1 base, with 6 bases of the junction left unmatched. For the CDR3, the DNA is TGCGCCAGCAGGAAGGGGGCGTCGTCCTACAATGAGCAGTTCTTC. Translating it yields CASRKGASSYNEQFF.

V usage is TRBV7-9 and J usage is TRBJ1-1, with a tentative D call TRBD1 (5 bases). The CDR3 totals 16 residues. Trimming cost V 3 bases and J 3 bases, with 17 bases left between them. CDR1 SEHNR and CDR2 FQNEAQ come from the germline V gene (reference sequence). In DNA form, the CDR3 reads TGTGCCAGCAGCTTTAGCTATCCTCAGGGTGACACTGAAGCTTTCTTT. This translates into CASSFSYPQGDTEAFF.

The CDR3 sequence: CASSPPARTGELFF. CDR3 in DNA: TGTGCCAGCTCACCACCGGCTCGCACCGGGGAGCTGTTTTTT. The chain employs TRBV18 and TRBJ2-2; D unresolved. CDR1 KGHSH and CDR2 LQKENI come from the germline V gene. The V end was cut by 0 bases, the J end by 4 bases, with 6 bases between. This CDR3 comprises 14 residues.

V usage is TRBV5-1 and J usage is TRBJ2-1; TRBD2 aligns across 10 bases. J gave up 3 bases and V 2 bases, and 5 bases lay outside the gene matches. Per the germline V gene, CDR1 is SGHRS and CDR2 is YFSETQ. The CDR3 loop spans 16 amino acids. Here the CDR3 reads CASSLGLAVFYNEQFF. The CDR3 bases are TGCGCCAGCAGCTTAGGACTAGCGGTCTTCTACAATGAGCAGTTCTTC.

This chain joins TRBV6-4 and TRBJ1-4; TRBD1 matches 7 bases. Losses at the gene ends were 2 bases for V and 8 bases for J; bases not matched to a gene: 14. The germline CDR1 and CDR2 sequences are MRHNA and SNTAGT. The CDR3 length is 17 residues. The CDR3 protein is CASSDPTDRAGGEKLFF. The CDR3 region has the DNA TGTGCCAGCAGTGACCCCACCGACAGGGCGGGGGGGGAAAAACTGTTTTTT.

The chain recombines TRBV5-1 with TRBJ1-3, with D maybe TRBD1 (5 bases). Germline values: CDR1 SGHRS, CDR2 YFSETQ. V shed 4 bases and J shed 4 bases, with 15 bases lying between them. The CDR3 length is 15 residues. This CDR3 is CASSPGPPAGNTIYF. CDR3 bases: TGCGCCAGCAGCCCGGGACCACCCGCCGGAAACACCATATATTTT.

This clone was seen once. The CDR3 DNA is TGTGCCAGCAGGCTCCTCGGGACTAATGAAAAACTGTTTTTT. It yields the protein CASRLLGTNEKLFF. This rearrangement joins TRBV6-5 to TRBJ1-4; D is unclear. Germline V gene sequence: CDR1 MNHEY, CDR2 SVGAGI. Trimming took 6 bases from V and 2 from J, leaving 10 bases between them. The CDR3 has 14 amino acids.

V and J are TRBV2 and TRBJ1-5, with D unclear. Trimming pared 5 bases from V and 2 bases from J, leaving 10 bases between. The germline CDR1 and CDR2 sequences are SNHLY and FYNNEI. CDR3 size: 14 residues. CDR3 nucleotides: TGTGCCAGCAGTACCCTCACCGGCAATCAGCCCCAGCATTTT. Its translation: CASSTLTGNQPQHF.

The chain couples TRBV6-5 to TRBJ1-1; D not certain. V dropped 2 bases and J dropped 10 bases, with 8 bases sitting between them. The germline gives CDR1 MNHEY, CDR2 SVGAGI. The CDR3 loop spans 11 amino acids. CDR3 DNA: TGTGCCAGCAGTTACAAGGCCCGAGCTTTCTTT. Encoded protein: CASSYKARAFF.

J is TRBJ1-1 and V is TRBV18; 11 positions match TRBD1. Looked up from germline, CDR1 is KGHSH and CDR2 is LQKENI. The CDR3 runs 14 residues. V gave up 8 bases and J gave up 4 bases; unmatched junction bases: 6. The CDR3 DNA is TGTGCCAGCACGGACAGGGGGCATGGCACTGAAGCTTTCTTT. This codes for CASTDRGHGTEAFF.

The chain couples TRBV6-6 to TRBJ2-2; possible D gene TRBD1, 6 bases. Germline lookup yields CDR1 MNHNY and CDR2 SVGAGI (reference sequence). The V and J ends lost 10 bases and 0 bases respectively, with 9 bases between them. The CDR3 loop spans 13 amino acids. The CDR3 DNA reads TGTGCCAACAGGGAGACGAACACCGGGGAGCTGTTTTTT. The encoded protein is CANRETNTGELFF.

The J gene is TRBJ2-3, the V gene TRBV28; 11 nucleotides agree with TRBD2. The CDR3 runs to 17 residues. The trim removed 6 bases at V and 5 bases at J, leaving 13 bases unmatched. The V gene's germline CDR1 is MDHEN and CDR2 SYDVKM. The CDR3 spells CASSPTIAGGPRDTQYF. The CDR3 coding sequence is TGTGCCAGCAGCCCCACGATAGCGGGAGGGCCGAGAGATACGCAGTATTTT.

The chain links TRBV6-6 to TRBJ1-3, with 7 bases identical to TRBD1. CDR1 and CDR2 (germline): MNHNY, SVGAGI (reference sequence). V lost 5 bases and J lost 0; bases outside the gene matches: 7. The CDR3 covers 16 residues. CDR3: CASSTTQGRSGNTIYF. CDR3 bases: TGTGCCAGCAGTACCACACAGGGGCGCTCTGGAAACACCATATATTTT.

The CDR3 is CASSPVISGARQPQHF. CDR3 sequence (DNA): TGTGCCAGCAGCCCTGTAATCTCGGGGGCAAGACAGCCCCAGCATTTT. The chain links TRBV27 to TRBJ1-5, with D perhaps TRBD1 (6 bases). V lost 6 bases and J 7 bases, leaving 22 bases between the germline ends. Germline V gene sequence: CDR1 MNHEY, CDR2 SMNVEV (reference sequence). CDR3 length: 16 residues.

CDR3 sequence (DNA): TGCGCCAGCAGCTTTGAGGGACAACCTTACGAGCAGTACTTC. Translation gives CASSFEGQPYEQYF. This rearrangement joins TRBV5-1 to TRBJ2-7; D may be TRBD1 (6 bases). V lost 2 bases to trimming and J lost 4 bases, with 13 bases between them. Per the germline V gene, CDR1 is SGHRS and CDR2 is YFSETQ. The CDR3 runs to 14 residues.

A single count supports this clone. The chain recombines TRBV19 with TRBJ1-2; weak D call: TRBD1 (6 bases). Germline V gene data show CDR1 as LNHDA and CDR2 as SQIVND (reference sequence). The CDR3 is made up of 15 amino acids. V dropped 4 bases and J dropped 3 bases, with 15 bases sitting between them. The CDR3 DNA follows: TGTGCCAGTAGTACCGGGACATCGGGAGACTATGGCTACACCTTC. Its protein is CASSTGTSGDYGYTF. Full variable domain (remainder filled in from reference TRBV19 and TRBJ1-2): DGGITQSPKYLFRKEGQNVTLSCEQNLNHDAMYWYRQDPGQGLRLIYYSQIVNDFQKGDIAEGYSVSREKKESFPLTVTSAQKNPTAFYLCASSTGTSGDYGYTFGSGTRLTVV.

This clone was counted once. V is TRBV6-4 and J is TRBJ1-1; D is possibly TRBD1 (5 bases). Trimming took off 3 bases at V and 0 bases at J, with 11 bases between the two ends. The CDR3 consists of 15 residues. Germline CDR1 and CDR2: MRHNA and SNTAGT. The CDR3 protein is CASSDSPGVNTEAFF. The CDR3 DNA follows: TGTGCCAGCAGTGATTCCCCGGGGGTGAACACTGAAGCTTTCTTT.

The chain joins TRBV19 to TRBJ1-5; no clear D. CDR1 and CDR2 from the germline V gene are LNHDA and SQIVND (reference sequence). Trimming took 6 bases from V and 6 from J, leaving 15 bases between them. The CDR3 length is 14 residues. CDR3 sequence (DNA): TGTGCCAGTAGCCCTCTCCTTACTGGTCAGCCCCAGCATTTT. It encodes CASSPLLTGQPQHF.